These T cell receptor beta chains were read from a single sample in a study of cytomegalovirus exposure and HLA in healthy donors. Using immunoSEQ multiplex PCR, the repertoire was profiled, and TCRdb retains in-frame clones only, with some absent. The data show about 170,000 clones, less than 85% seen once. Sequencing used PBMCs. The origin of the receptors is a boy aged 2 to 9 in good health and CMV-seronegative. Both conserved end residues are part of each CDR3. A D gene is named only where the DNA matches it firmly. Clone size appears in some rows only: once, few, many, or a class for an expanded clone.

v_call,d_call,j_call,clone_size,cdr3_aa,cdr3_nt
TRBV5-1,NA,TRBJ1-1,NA,CASSFLPPAETVNTEAFF,TGCGCCAGCAGCTTTTTGCCCCCGGCAGAGACAGTGAACACTGAAGCTTTCTTT
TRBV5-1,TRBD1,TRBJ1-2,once,CASSLRSGQGTSYTF,TGCGCCAGCAGCTTAAGGTCGGGACAGGGGACTAGCTACACCTTC
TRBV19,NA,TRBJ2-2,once,CASSQRTATRTGELFF,TGTGCCAGTAGTCAAAGGACAGCCACACGGACCGGGGAGCTGTTTTTT
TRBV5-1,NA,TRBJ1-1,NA,CASSSLQGLTEAFF,TGCGCCAGCAGCTCGCTCCAGGGTTTAACTGAAGCTTTCTTT
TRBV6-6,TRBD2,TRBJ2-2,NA,CASSYGVAGTGELFF,TGTGCCAGCAGTTACGGGGTAGCGGGCACCGGGGAGCTGTTTTTT
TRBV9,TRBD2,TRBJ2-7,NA,CASSVSGASGYEQYF,TGTGCCAGCAGCGTTAGCGGGGCTTCGGGCTACGAGCAGTACTTC
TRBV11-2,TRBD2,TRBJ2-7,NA,CASSLGLAGSYEQYF,TGTGCCAGCAGCCTTGGACTAGCGGGATCCTACGAGCAGTACTTC
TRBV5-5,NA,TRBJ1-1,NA,CASSLSWALNTEAFF,TGTGCCAGCAGCTTGTCATGGGCCTTGAACACTGAAGCTTTCTTT
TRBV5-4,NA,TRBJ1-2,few,CASSLEGVQGYGYTF,TGTGCCAGCAGCTTGGAGGGGGTTCAGGGCTATGGCTACACCTTC
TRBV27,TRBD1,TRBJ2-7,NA,CASSLSRTGGKEQYF,TGTGCCAGCAGTTTATCTCGGACAGGGGGAAAGGAGCAGTACTTC
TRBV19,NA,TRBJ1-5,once,CASSPRMGLDQPQHF,TGTGCCAGTAGTCCTCGGATGGGGCTCGATCAGCCCCAGCATTTT
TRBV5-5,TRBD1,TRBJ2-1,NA,CASRHNPQGAVSEQFF,TGTGCCAGCAGACATAACCCTCAGGGGGCAGTGAGTGAGCAGTTCTTC
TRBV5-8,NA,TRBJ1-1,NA,CASSSRGRDNTEAFF,TGTGCCAGCAGCTCCCGAGGGAGGGATAACACTGAAGCTTTCTTT
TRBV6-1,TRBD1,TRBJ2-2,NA,CASSANIRRQGGTGELFF,TGTGCCAGCAGTGCCAACATCAGGAGACAGGGGGGCACCGGGGAGCTGTTTTTT
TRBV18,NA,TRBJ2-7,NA,CASSLLDYEQYF,TGTGCCAGCTCACTACTCGACTACGAGCAGTACTTC
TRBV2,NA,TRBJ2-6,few,CASSDPYVGANVLTF,TGTGCCAGCAGTGACCCCTACGTGGGGGCCAACGTCCTGACTTTC
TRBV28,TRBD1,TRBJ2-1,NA,CASSGGQGAYNEQFF,TGTGCCAGCAGTGGCGGACAGGGTGCCTACAATGAGCAGTTCTTC
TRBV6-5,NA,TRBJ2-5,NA,CASSYSRGGRETQYF,TGTGCCAGCAGTTACTCGAGAGGAGGGAGAGAGACCCAGTACTTC
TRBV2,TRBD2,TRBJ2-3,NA,CASSWTSGTDTQYF,TGTGCCAGCAGCTGGACTAGCGGCACAGATACGCAGTATTTT
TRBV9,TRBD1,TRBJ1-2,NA,CASSVATTGLEDGYTF,TGTGCCAGCAGCGTAGCTACGACAGGGTTGGAAGATGGCTACACCTTC
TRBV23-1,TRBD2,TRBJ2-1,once,CASSHLILAGGRNEQFF,TGCGCCAGCAGTCACCTCATACTAGCGGGAGGGCGCAATGAGCAGTTCTTC
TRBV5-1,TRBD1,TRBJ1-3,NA,CASRDGQDSGNTIYF,TGCGCCAGCAGGGATGGACAGGACTCTGGAAACACCATATATTTT
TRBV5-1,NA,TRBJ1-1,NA,CASSPYLTGSNTEAFF,TGCGCCAGCAGCCCCTACCTGACAGGATCAAACACTGAAGCTTTCTTT
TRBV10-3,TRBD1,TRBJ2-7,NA,CATTPGTGVSGEQYF,TGTGCCACCACCCCCGGGACAGGGGTTTCTGGCGAGCAGTACTTC
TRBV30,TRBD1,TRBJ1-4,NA,CAWSGDRLNEKLFF,TGTGCCTGGAGTGGGGACAGGTTGAATGAAAAACTGTTTTTT
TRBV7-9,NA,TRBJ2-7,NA,CSSSLVTYEQYF,TGTTCCAGCAGCTTAGTTACCTACGAGCAGTACTTC
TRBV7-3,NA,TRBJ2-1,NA,CASSLGGRSNNEQFF,TGTGCCAGCAGCTTAGGGGGGAGGAGCAACAATGAGCAGTTCTTC
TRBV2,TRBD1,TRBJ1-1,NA,CASELRDREAFF,TGTGCCAGTGAGCTCCGGGACAGAGAAGCTTTCTTT
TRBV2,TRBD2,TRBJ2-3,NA,CASSDTSGGQYTQYF,TGTGCCAGCAGTGATACTAGCGGGGGCCAGTATACGCAGTATTTT
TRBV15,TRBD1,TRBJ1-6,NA,CATSRDGDRGYSYNSPLHF,TGTGCCACCAGCAGAGATGGCGACAGGGGGTATTCCTATAATTCACCCCTCCACTTT
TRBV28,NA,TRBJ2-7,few,CASSQTGTNYEQYF,TGTGCCAGCTCCCAAACAGGGACCAACTACGAGCAGTACTTC
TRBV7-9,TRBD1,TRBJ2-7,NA,CASSSPGQGSYEQYF,TGTGCCAGCAGCTCACCGGGACAGGGATCTTACGAGCAGTACTTC
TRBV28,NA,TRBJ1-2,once,CASNRVFRELYGYTF,TGTGCCAGCAACAGGGTATTTCGGGAACTCTATGGCTACACCTTC
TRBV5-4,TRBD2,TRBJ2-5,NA,CASSLDAGVGGETQYF,TGTGCCAGCAGCTTGGATGCGGGAGTCGGTGGAGAGACCCAGTACTTC
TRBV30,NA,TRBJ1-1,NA,CAWSVGRDTEAFF,TGTGCCTGGAGTGTTGGCAGGGACACTGAAGCTTTCTTT
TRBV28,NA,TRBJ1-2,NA,CASRGGGQYGYTF,TGTGCCAGCAGAGGTGGAGGACAGTATGGCTACACCTTC
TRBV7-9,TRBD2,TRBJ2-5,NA,CASSLAGHSQETQYF,TGTGCCAGCAGCCTAGCGGGACACTCACAAGAGACCCAGTACTTC
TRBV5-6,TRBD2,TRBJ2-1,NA,CASRPTSGAYNEQFF,TGTGCCAGCAGACCGACTAGCGGGGCTTACAATGAGCAGTTCTTC
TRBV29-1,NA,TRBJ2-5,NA,CSVQTASKETQYF,TGCAGCGTTCAGACAGCATCTAAAGAGACCCAGTACTTC
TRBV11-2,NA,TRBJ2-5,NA,CASSSLRRRGETQYF,TGTGCCAGCAGCTCGCTCCGTCGGCGAGGGGAGACCCAGTACTTC
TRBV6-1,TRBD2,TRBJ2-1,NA,CASSEGTSGFYNEQFF,TGTGCCAGCAGTGAGGGGACTAGCGGGTTCTACAATGAGCAGTTCTTC
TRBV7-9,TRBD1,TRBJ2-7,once,CSSSFLTGGSYEQYF,TGTTCCAGCAGCTTCTTGACAGGGGGGTCTTACGAGCAGTACTTC
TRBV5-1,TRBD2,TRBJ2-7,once,CTSSYSGGTYEQYF,TGCACCAGCAGCTATAGCGGGGGAACCTACGAGCAGTACTTC
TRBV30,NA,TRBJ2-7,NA,CAWSPTSGLVGEQYF,TGTGCCTGGAGCCCCACGTCGGGACTGGTAGGCGAGCAGTACTTC
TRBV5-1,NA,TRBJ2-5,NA,CASSLAREETQYF,TGCGCCAGCAGCTTGGCCAGGGAAGAGACCCAGTACTTC
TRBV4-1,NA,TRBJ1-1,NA,CASSHRQVVGTEAFF,TGCGCCAGCAGCCACAGACAGGTCGTCGGCACTGAAGCTTTCTTT
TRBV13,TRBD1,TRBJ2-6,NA,CASSPPLTGKGANVLTF,TGTGCCAGCAGCCCTCCCCTGACAGGGAAAGGGGCCAACGTCCTGACTTTC
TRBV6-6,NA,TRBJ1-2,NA,CASSSGGWYGYTF,TGTGCCAGCAGCTCCGGGGGGTGGTATGGCTACACCTTC
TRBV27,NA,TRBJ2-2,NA,CASSLRLAGELFF,TGTGCCAGCAGTTTAAGACTAGCCGGGGAGCTGTTTTTT
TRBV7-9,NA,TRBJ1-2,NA,CSSSLLQGWDYGYTF,TGTTCCAGCAGCTTACTTCAGGGATGGGACTATGGCTACACCTTC
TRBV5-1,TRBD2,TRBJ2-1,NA,CASSHSGTSGSGYNEQFF,TGCGCCAGCAGCCATTCCGGGACTAGCGGGAGCGGCTACAATGAGCAGTTCTTC
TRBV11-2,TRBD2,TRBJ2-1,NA,CASSFIRTSGTYNEQFF,TGTGCCAGCAGCTTCATTAGGACTAGCGGGACCTACAATGAGCAGTTCTTC
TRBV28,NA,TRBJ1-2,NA,CASISARGRNYGYTF,TGTGCCAGCATTTCCGCCCGTGGGCGTAACTATGGCTACACCTTC
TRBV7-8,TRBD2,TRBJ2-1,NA,CASSLDPSGGYNEQFF,TGTGCCAGCAGCTTAGATCCTAGCGGGGGATACAATGAGCAGTTCTTC
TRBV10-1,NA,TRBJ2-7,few,CATRVFQSYEQYF,TGCGCCACCCGGGTCTTCCAATCCTACGAGCAGTACTTC
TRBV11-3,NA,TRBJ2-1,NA,CASSLTGMRNEQFF,TGTGCCAGCAGCTTAACAGGGATGAGAAATGAGCAGTTCTTC
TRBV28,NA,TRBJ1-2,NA,CASSPPGGTETYGYTF,TGTGCCAGCAGCCCCCCCGGGGGGACGGAGACGTATGGCTACACCTTC